This TCR beta chain was recorded in a study of blood T cell repertoires in COVID-19. Turning to the study itself: COVID-19 samples, acute and convalescent, were from the United States, Italy and Spain. Nucleic acid was either cDNA or gDNA, and it came from T cells, B-cell-depleted T cells, or PBMCs.

Trimming cost V 4 bases and J 3 bases; bases outside gene matches: 9. Germline assignment: CDR1 SGHNT and CDR2 YYREEE (reference sequence). This CDR3 comprises 16 residues. In the original analysis: Amplification of reference gene primers was used by the study to estimate nucleated cell counts. The method was immunoSEQ multiplex PCR; TCRdb's version includes in-frame clones alone and lacks a portion of them. That table is the source of V, J and clone size, and D and trimming were worked out from the DNA. Among 130,000 or so clones listed, about 86% were seen once. This receptor was taken from a woman aged 80 or over with acute or convalescent COVID-19. The chain carries TRBV5-4 and TRBJ2-5; 10 bases agree with TRBD1. The sample taken for sequencing was peripheral blood. This CDR3 reads CASSPGGTGAKETQYF. The CDR3 coding sequence is TGTGCCAGCAGCCCCGGGGGGACAGGGGCAAAAGAGACCCAGTACTTC. The full variable domain, its missing parts supplied by reference TRBV5-4 and TRBJ2-5, is ETGVTQSPTHLIKTRGQQVTLRCSSQSGHNTVSWYQQALGQGPQFIFQYYREEENGRGNFPPRFSGLQFPNYSSELNVNALELDDSALYLCASSPGGTGAKETQYFGPGTRLLVL.